A single sample gave rise to the 9 T cell receptor beta chains below, sequenced in a study of T cells in Graves' hyperthyroidism and ophthalmopathy (dated by TCRdb to about 2019). The library relied on multiplex PCR. Sequencing was performed on an Illumina HiSeq 2000. Amplification of TCR beta CDR3 regions was carried out from RNA transcripts. A first-round RT-PCR of the TCR CDR3 used the HTBI primer set with the Qiagen OneStep RT-PCR kit. The public sequencing data were trimmed at Q25 with fastp and processed into clonotypes with MiXCR by TCRdb, which kept only in-frame beta chains. Rows merge per CDR3 protein into single entries with the most common DNA and genes. Present in this sample are more than 50,000 distinct CDR3 sequences, around 53% of which were seen just once. Approximately 3.6% of the sample comes from the top ten. Sequencing input: blood. All receptors derive from a woman aged 60-75 years with Graves' ophthalmopathy.

Remarks on this clonotype: This could be a read error, since a much larger clone is one nucleotide away. The chain links TRBV6-2 or TRBV6-3 to TRBJ2-5, with 9 bases matching TRBD2. Germline V lookup: CDR1 MNHEY, CDR2 SVGEGT. There are 14 residues in the CDR3. This chain's CDR3 is CASTGGGAREAQYF. The CDR3, as DNA: TGTGCCAGCACAGGCGGGGGGGCTCGAGAGGCCCAGTACTTC.

The chain carries TRBV7-7 and TRBJ1-2; D gene ambiguous. The CDR3 loop spans 10 amino acids. CDR1 SSHAT and CDR2 FNYEAQ come from the germline V gene (reference sequence). In DNA, the CDR3 is TGTGCTAGCGGCCCAATTGGCTACACCTTC. This translates into CASGPIGYTF.

This clonotype is labeled as medium-sized. The chain uses TRBV24-1 and TRBJ2-1; D not resolved. This CDR3 spans 16 amino acids. Trimming removed 5 bases at V and 0 bases at J, with 13 bases between. Germline lookup yields CDR1 KGHDR and CDR2 SFDVKD. CDR3 sequence reads: CATSVVGPNSYNEQFF. The CDR3 region has the DNA TGTGCCACCAGTGTCGTCGGGCCGAACTCCTACAATGAGCAGTTCTTC.

This chain connects TRBV7-6 to TRBJ2-3, with no clear D. V lost 3 bases and J lost 6, with 22 bases in between. Germline V lookup: CDR1 SGHVS, CDR2 FNYEAQ. The CDR3 consists of 17 residues. The CDR3: CASSLASSPLPLDTQYF. The CDR3 nucleotides read TGTGCCAGCAGCTTGGCCAGCTCACCCCTACCCTTGGATACGCAGTATTTT. Drawing the rest from reference TRBV7-6 and TRBJ2-3, the complete variable domain is GAGVSQSPRYKVTKRGQDVALRCDPISGHVSLYWYRQALGQGPEFLTYFNYEAQQDKSGLPNDRFSAERPEGSISTLTIQRTEQRDSAMYRCASSLASSPLPLDTQYFGPGTRLTVL.

This clonotype came up a few times. A much larger clone lies a single base off, so this may be a read error. The DNA for the CDR3 is TGTGCCAGCAGGTCTAGCAGGAGTCTCTACGAGCAGTACTTC. Translated, it gives CASRSSRSLYEQYF. The chain is built from TRBV28 and TRBJ2-7; D may be TRBD2 (5 bases). Germline V CDR1 and CDR2: MDHEN, SYDVKM. V lost 6 bases to trimming and J lost 3 bases, with 15 bases between them. The CDR3 is made up of 14 amino acids.

This clonotype is medium-sized by share. CDR3 nucleotide sequence: TGTGCCAGCAGTATAGCAGACAATGAGCAGTTCTTC. Amino acid sequence: CASSIADNEQFF. The rearrangement joins TRBV2 to TRBJ2-1; D gene unclear. Germline V gene lookup returns CDR1 SNHLY and CDR2 FYNNEI. The CDR3 has 12 residues. Trimming left V 5 bases short and J 5 bases short, with 7 bases between.

The V call is TRBV27, the J call TRBJ1-2; TRBD1 is a possible D gene (5 bases). In germline, CDR1 is MNHEY, CDR2 SMNVEV (reference sequence). CDR3 length: 13 residues. The ends were cut back, 7 bases at V and 7 bases at J, with 16 bases in the middle. In DNA, the CDR3 is TGTGCCAGCATGGGACGGGCGGCCATTGGCTACACCTTC. Translation: CASMGRAAIGYTF.

V gene TRBV20-1 combines with J gene TRBJ2-1; D perhaps matches TRBD2 (5 bases). CDR3 size: 11 residues. V was shortened by 4 bases and J by 8 bases, with 9 bases between the two germline ends. In germline, CDR1 is DFQATT, CDR2 SNEGSKA (reference sequence). CDR3: CSAKAGDEQFF. The CDR3 DNA reads TGCAGTGCTAAGGCCGGGGATGAGCAGTTCTTC.

Relative to its sample, this clonotype is medium-sized (0.01 to 0.1%). The V gene is TRBV7-8, the J gene TRBJ2-7; D uncertain. Trimming cost V 0 bases and J 0 bases, with 3 bases left between them. The CDR3 covers 13 residues. The germline V gene has CDR1 SGHVS and CDR2 FQNEAQ. The CDR3, as DNA: TGTGCCAGCAGCTTAGCAGTCTCCTACGAGCAGTACTTC. Translation gives CASSLAVSYEQYF.